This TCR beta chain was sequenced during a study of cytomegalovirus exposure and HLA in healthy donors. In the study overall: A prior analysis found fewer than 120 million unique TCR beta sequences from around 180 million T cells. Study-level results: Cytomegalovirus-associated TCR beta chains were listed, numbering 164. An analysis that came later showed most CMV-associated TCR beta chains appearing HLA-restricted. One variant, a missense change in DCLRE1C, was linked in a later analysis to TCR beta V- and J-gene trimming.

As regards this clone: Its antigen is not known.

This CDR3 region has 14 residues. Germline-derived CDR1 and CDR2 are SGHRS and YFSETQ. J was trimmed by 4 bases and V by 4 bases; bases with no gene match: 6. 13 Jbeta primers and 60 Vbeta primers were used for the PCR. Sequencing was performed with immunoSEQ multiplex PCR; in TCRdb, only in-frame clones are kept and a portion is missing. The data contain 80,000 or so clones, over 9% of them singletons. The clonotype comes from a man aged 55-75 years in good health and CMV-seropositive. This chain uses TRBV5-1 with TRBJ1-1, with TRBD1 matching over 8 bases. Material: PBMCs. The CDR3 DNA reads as TGCGCCAGCAGCCCACAGGGGGGGGGCACTGAAGCTTTCTTT. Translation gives CASSPQGGGTEAFF.